The 32 T cell receptor beta chains below were found in one sample sequenced in a study of blood T cell repertoires in COVID-19. Clones were read by immunoSEQ multiplex PCR, and TCRdb kept only the in-frame ones, dropping some. This sample has approximately 100,000 clones, with around 72% found just once. Sequenced material: peripheral blood. All receptors derive from a man between 65 and 80 years old with acute or convalescent COVID-19.

The chain joins TRBV12-3 or TRBV12-4 to TRBJ2-5, with a tentative D call TRBD1 (6 bases). Trimming cost V 7 bases and J 5 bases, with 14 bases left between them. This CDR3 comprises 13 residues. CDR3 sequence (DNA): TGTGCCAGCACCCGGACAGACAGGGAGACCCAGTACTTC. This gives the protein CASTRTDRETQYF.

The chain links TRBV4-1 to TRBJ2-2; possibly TRBD2 for D (6 bases). Trimming took off 1 base at V and 2 bases at J, with 8 bases between the two ends. Germline V CDR1 and CDR2: MGHRA, YSYEKL. CDR3 length equals 15 residues. The CDR3 nucleotides are TGCGCCAGCAGCCAAGGGGGACTTAACACCGGGGAGCTGTTTTTT. It translates to CASSQGGLNTGELFF.

V is TRBV14 and J is TRBJ2-7; 7 nucleotides agree with TRBD1. CDR3 size: 17 residues. Per the germline V gene, CDR1 is SGHDN and CDR2 is FVKESK. V trimming: 0 bases; J trimming: 4 bases; junction bases outside the gene matches: 12. The DNA of the CDR3 is TGTGCCAGCAGCCAAGAATGGGGTCAACAGGGGAAGTACGAGCAGTACTTC. Residues: CASSQEWGQQGKYEQYF.

This sequence joins TRBV9 and TRBJ2-2; 10 nucleotides line up with TRBD2. V shed 5 bases and J 7 bases; nucleotides not matched to a gene: 11. This CDR3 is built from 16 residues. Germline V gene sequence: CDR1 SGDLS, CDR2 YYNGEE. CDR3 bases: TGTGCCAGCAGTCTCGGAATAGCGGGAGGCGTCGGGGAGCTGTTTTTT. Its translation: CASSLGIAGGVGELFF.

This sequence joins TRBV19 and TRBJ2-6; possible D gene TRBD1, 7 bases. The CDR3 totals 16 residues. Germline V CDR1 and CDR2: LNHDA, SQIVND (reference sequence). Trimming removed 5 bases at V and 4 bases at J, with 15 bases between. The CDR3 reads CASSRQGAGGANVLTF. The CDR3 DNA is TGTGCCAGTAGTCGACAGGGCGCGGGGGGGGCCAACGTCCTGACTTTC.

V and J are TRBV21-1 and TRBJ2-1; the table's D call of TRBD2 was not tested on the DNA. TRBV21-1 is a recognized pseudogene. This CDR3 has 16 residues. CDR3: CASSKETGIGLDEQFF. The DNA of the CDR3 is TGTGCCAGCAGCAAAGAGACGGGAATCGGGTTGGATGAGCAGTTCTTC.

The chain is built from TRBV27 and TRBJ2-1, with a weak D call TRBD2 (6 bases). The CDR3 is made up of 14 amino acids. CDR1 is MNHEY, CDR2 SMNVEV, per germline (reference sequence). V was pared by 5 bases and J by 0 bases, with 8 bases between. The CDR3 region has the DNA TGTGCCAGCAGTAAGCGGGCCTCCTACAATGAGCAGTTCTTC. Encoded protein: CASSKRASYNEQFF.

This chain links TRBV3-1 (or the pseudogene TRBV3-2) with TRBJ1-3; no clear D. The CDR3 totals 14 residues. With 4 bases removed from V and 0 bases from J, the gap between germline ends came to 7 bases. Germline CDR1 and CDR2: LGHDT and YNNKEL (reference sequence). CDR3 bases: TGTGCCAGCAGCCTGGGCTTCTCTGGAAACACCATATATTTT. This encodes CASSLGFSGNTIYF.

The V and J genes are TRBV29-1 and TRBJ2-5; 15 bases fit TRBD2. This CDR3 is 14 amino acids long. The junction had 6 bases not matched to a gene; V was cut back by 6 bases and J by 7 bases. CDR1 is SQVTM, CDR2 ANQGSEA, per germline. The CDR3 DNA is TGCAGCGTCGGCGGACTAGCGGGAGGGGGGACCCAGTACTTC. Residues: CSVGGLAGGGTQYF.

The chain carries TRBV19 and TRBJ1-1; 7 positions agree with TRBD1. J gave up 2 bases and V 6 bases, and 9 bases lay outside the gene matches. Germline lookup yields CDR1 LNHDA and CDR2 SQIVND (reference sequence). This CDR3 contains 15 residues. The CDR3 loop reads CASSITGTANTEAFF. The DNA for the CDR3 is TGTGCCAGTAGCATAACCGGGACAGCAAACACTGAAGCTTTCTTT. The variable domain in full, completed from reference TRBV19 and TRBJ1-1, reads DGGITQSPKYLFRKEGQNVTLSCEQNLNHDAMYWYRQDPGQGLRLIYYSQIVNDFQKGDIAEGYSVSREKKESFPLTVTSAQKNPTAFYLCASSITGTANTEAFFGQGTRLTVV.

The rearrangement uses TRBV7-9 and TRBJ2-7; 10 bases align to TRBD2. The CDR3 has 16 amino acids. Germline CDR1 and CDR2: SEHNR and FQNEAQ (reference sequence). Trimming took 5 bases from V and 2 from J; bases not matched to a gene: 9. As DNA, the CDR3 is TGTGCCAGCAGCACCGGCTGGACTAGCGGAACCTACGAGCAGTACTTC. Translating it yields CASSTGWTSGTYEQYF.

In its sample, this clone was seen many times. The chain recombines TRBV27 with TRBJ1-6; weak D call: TRBD1 (5 bases). Germline CDR1 MNHEY, CDR2 SMNVEV (reference sequence). The CDR3 runs to 15 residues. V lost 3 bases to trimming and J lost 7 bases, with 13 bases between them. CDR3 in DNA: TGTGCCAGCAGTTTTAGGGAGGGGCGAAATTCACCCCTCCACTTT. The encoded protein is CASSFREGRNSPLHF.

The chain couples TRBV2 to TRBJ2-1; D is perhaps TRBD1 (6 bases). The CDR3 contains 11 residues. Trimming cost V 6 bases and J 8 bases, with 8 bases left between them. Germline CDR1 SNHLY, CDR2 FYNNEI. The CDR3 protein is CASSYRDEQFF. The CDR3, as DNA: TGTGCCAGCAGCTACAGGGATGAGCAGTTCTTC. The full variable domain, with the rest looked up from reference TRBV2 and TRBJ2-1, is EPEVTQTPSHQVTQMGQEVILRCVPISNHLYFYWYRQILGQKVEFLVSFYNNEISEKSEIFDDQFSVERPDGSNFTLKIRSTKLEDSAMYFCASSYRDEQFFGPGTRLTVL.

The chain employs TRBV28 and TRBJ2-6, with 8 positions matching TRBD2. The CDR3 runs to 15 residues. The junction had 2 bases not matched to a gene; V was cut back by 7 bases and J by 0 bases. Germline CDR1 MDHEN, CDR2 SYDVKM. CDR3 amino acids: CASTSGSSGANVLTF. The CDR3 DNA follows: TGTGCCAGCACCAGCGGGAGCTCTGGGGCCAACGTCCTGACTTTC.

The J gene is TRBJ1-1, the V gene TRBV19; unclear D gene. Germline V lookup: CDR1 LNHDA, CDR2 SQIVND (reference sequence). The germline V and J ends were trimmed by 1 base and 3 bases, with 9 bases remaining between them. The CDR3 length is 14 residues. The CDR3 loop reads CASSIGGDHTEAFF. CDR3 nucleotide sequence: TGTGCCAGTAGTATAGGTGGAGATCACACTGAAGCTTTCTTT.

The chain uses TRBV2 and TRBJ2-7, with 7 bases lining up with TRBD1. This CDR3 contains 16 residues. Germline loops: CDR1 SNHLY, CDR2 FYNNEI. V trimming: 8 bases; J trimming: 9 bases; junction bases outside the gene matches: 22. DNA for the CDR3: TGTGCCAGCGCGATGGCGCGAGGGGGCGCAGAGCAGGGGCAGTACTTC. Protein sequence: CASAMARGGAEQGQYF.

The chain links TRBV7-8 to TRBJ2-2, with D tentatively TRBD1 (5 bases). Trimming removed 5 bases from V and 5 bases from J, with 9 bases in between. The CDR3 length is 13 residues. Germline V gives CDR1 SGHVS, CDR2 FQNEAQ. The CDR3 spells CASSLQGTGELFF. The CDR3 bases are TGTGCCAGCAGCCTGCAGGGTACCGGGGAGCTGTTTTTT.

With regard to this clone: Without the conserved terminal phenylalanine or tryptophan, this CDR3 likely stems from a read error. It is unclear where the CDR3 begins or ends on the DNA, so no DNA is shown, and the CDR3 is as TCRdb lists it. The chain recombines TRBV21-1 with TRBJ2-2; the table names TRBD1, a call not compared with the DNA. TRBV21-1 is a known pseudogene. The CDR3 spans 12 amino acids, including both terminal residues. CDR3: CASRPVRPGQGA.

This rearrangement joins TRBV7-2 to TRBJ2-5; D perhaps matches TRBD1 (6 bases). Germline V CDR1 and CDR2: SGHTA, FQGNSA. The CDR3 is made up of 14 amino acids. The germline V and J ends were trimmed by 5 bases and 3 bases, with 13 bases remaining between them. The CDR3 DNA sequence: TGTGCCAGCAGCCCCAGGGGTAGGGAAGAGACCCAGTACTTC. Translating it yields CASSPRGREETQYF.

This clone appeared a few times. J is TRBJ1-2 and V is TRBV28; TRBD1 matches 8 bases. This CDR3 has 13 residues. V trimming: 8 bases; J trimming: 3 bases; junction bases outside the gene matches: 5. CDR1 is MDHEN and CDR2 is SYDVKM in the germline V gene. In DNA form, the CDR3 reads TGTGCCAGCCTCAGGGGGCCGGACTATGGCTACACCTTC. Residues: CASLRGPDYGYTF.

The chain carries TRBV7-9 and TRBJ1-1, with TRBD1 identical over 8 bases. Germline lookup yields CDR1 SEHNR and CDR2 FQNEAQ (reference sequence). V shed 5 bases, J shed 4 bases, and the junction held 6 bases outside the gene matches. The length of the CDR3 is 14 residues. For the CDR3, the DNA is TGTGCCAGCAGCCCCAGGGGGCCGAGCACTGAAGCTTTCTTT. It specifies CASSPRGPSTEAFF.

The rearrangement joins TRBV30 to TRBJ1-3, with D possibly TRBD1 on 5 matching bases. Germline V gene data show CDR1 as GTSNPN and CDR2 as SVGIG (reference sequence). The CDR3 consists of 16 residues. Trimming cost V 0 bases and J 2 bases, with 14 bases left between them. The CDR3, as DNA: TGTGCCTGGAGTGTCCACGCCAGGGCACCTGGAAACACCATATATTTT. This translates into CAWSVHARAPGNTIYF.

This clone was seen a handful of times. V gene TRBV2 combines with J gene TRBJ1-2, with D possibly matching TRBD1 (6 bases). The V and J ends lost 4 bases and 3 bases respectively, with 9 bases between them. This CDR3 is 13 amino acids long. Germline CDR1 and CDR2: SNHLY and FYNNEI. The CDR3 sequence: CASSGQEDYGYTF. The CDR3 nucleotides read TGTGCCAGCAGTGGACAGGAGGACTATGGCTACACCTTC.

This chain joins TRBV20-1 and TRBJ1-5; the D is unclear. This CDR3 spans 10 amino acids. Per germline, CDR1 DFQATT and CDR2 SNEGSKA (reference sequence). V gave up 5 bases and J gave up 13 bases, with 12 bases separating them. In nucleotides, the CDR3 is TGCAGTGCTCACCGGGGTTTTCAGCATTTT. Translation: CSAHRGFQHF.

This chain uses TRBV18 with TRBJ2-7; 8 bases fit TRBD2. V lost 5 bases and J lost 1; bases outside the gene matches: 7. The length of the CDR3 is 15 residues. The germline V gene encodes CDR1 KGHSH and CDR2 LQKENI. CDR3 bases: TGTGCCAGCTCATCGGGGGGGTGGAGGTCCTACGAGCAGTACTTC. Its protein is CASSSGGWRSYEQYF.

This clone was observed a handful of times. The chain has TRBV5-1 and TRBJ2-1; a weak D match, TRBD1 (6 bases). Per germline, CDR1 SGHRS and CDR2 YFSETQ. The V and J ends lost 0 bases and 3 bases respectively, with 19 bases between them. The CDR3 extends over 18 amino acids. CDR3 DNA sequence: TGCGCCAGCAGCTTGGTCCCTATTACAGGGTTTGGCTACAATGAGCAGTTCTTC. Residues: CASSLVPITGFGYNEQFF.

This clone was detected many times. V gene TRBV2 combines with J gene TRBJ2-7; 7 positions agree with TRBD2. Trimming took 6 bases from V and 0 from J; bases not matched to a gene: 8. CDR3 length: 15 residues. Germline CDR1 is SNHLY and CDR2 is FYNNEI. The CDR3 reads CASRSRTRSSYEQYF. The CDR3 DNA sequence: TGTGCCAGCAGGTCCAGGACTAGAAGCTCCTACGAGCAGTACTTC.

This clone was observed a single time. V usage is TRBV7-2 and J usage is TRBJ2-1; weak D call: TRBD2 (6 bases). CDR3 length: 17 residues. The germline gives CDR1 SGHTA, CDR2 FQGNSA. Trimming left V 10 bases short and J 1 base short, with 23 bases between. The CDR3 sequence: CAIQLRYGGESYNEQFF. Written as DNA, the CDR3 is TGTGCCATCCAGCTTAGATACGGGGGAGAGTCCTACAATGAGCAGTTCTTC.

V and J are TRBV5-1 and TRBJ2-3, with D possibly matching TRBD1 (7 bases). The germline gives CDR1 SGHRS, CDR2 YFSETQ. CDR3 size: 15 residues. V was trimmed by 6 bases and J by 0 bases, leaving 14 bases between them. This CDR3 is CASTRRGPSTDTQYF. The CDR3 DNA is TGCGCCAGCACCCGGAGGGGGCCTAGCACAGATACGCAGTATTTT. The full variable domain, in which reference TRBV5-1 and TRBJ2-3 provide the parts outside the CDR3, is KAGVTQTPRYLIKTRGQQVTLSCSPISGHRSVSWYQQTPGQGLQFLFEYFSETQRNKGNFPGRFSGRQFSNSRSEMNVSTLELGDSALYLCASTRRGPSTDTQYFGPGTRLTVL.

The V and J genes are TRBV19 and TRBJ1-6; 7 bases agree with TRBD1. V gave up 9 bases and J gave up 0 bases; unmatched junction bases: 8. Per germline, CDR1 LNHDA and CDR2 SQIVND (reference sequence). The CDR3 totals 16 residues. CDR3: CASQRGQSSYNSPLHF. The CDR3 region has the DNA TGTGCCAGCCAAAGGGGGCAGAGCTCCTATAATTCACCCCTCCACTTT.

This chain uses TRBV4-3 with TRBJ2-7; no firm D call. V lost 0 bases, J lost 5 bases, and 17 bases lay in between. Germline V gene sequence: CDR1 LGHNA, CDR2 YSLEER. The CDR3 is 16 residues long. CDR3: CASSQDTARGIDEQYF. The CDR3, as DNA: TGCGCCAGCAGCCAAGATACGGCGCGAGGAATCGACGAGCAGTACTTC.

This chain links TRBV5-1 with TRBJ1-6, with 7 bases aligning to TRBD1. This CDR3 comprises 14 residues. With V trimmed by 2 bases and J by 7 bases, 3 bases remained unmatched. Germline CDR1 and CDR2: SGHRS and YFSETQ. CDR3 loop: CASSFAGGNSPLHF. CDR3 nucleotide sequence: TGCGCCAGCAGCTTTGCAGGGGGGAATTCACCCCTCCACTTT.